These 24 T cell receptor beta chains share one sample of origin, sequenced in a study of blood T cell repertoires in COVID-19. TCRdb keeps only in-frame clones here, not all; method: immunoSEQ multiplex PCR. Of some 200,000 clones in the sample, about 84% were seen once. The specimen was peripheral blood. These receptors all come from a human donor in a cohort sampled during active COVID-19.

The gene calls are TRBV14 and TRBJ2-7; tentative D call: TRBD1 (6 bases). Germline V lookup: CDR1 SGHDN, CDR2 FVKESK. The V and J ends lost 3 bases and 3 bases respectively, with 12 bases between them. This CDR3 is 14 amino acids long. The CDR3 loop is CASSQTTGYYEQYF. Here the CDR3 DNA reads TGTGCCAGCAGCCAGACGACAGGATACTACGAGCAGTACTTC.

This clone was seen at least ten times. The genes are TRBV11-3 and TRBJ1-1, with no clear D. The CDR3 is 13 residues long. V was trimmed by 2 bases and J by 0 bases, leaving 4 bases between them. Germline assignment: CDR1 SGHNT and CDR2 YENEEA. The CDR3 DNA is TGTGCCAGCAGCTTATCCATGAACACTGAAGCTTTCTTT. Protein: CASSLSMNTEAFF.

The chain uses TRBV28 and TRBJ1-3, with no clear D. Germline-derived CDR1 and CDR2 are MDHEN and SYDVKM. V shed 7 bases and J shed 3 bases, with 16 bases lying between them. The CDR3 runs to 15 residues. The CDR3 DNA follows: TGTGCCAGCAACAGTGCACATACGGATGGAAACACCATATATTTT. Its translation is CASNSAHTDGNTIYF.

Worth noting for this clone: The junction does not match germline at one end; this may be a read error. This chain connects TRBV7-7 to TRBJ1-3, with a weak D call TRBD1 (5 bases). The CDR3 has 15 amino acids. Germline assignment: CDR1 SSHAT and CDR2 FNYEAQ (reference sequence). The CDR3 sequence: CASSLGLSGGNTIYF. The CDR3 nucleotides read TGTGCTAGCAGCTTGGGGCTGAGTGGTGGAAACACCATATATTTT.

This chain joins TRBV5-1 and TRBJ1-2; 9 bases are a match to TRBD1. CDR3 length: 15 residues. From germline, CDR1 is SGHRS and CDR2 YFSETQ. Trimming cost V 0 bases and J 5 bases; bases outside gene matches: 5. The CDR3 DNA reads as TGCGCCAGCAGCTTGGGGGGACAGGGTGAATATGGCTACACCTTC. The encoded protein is CASSLGGQGEYGYTF.

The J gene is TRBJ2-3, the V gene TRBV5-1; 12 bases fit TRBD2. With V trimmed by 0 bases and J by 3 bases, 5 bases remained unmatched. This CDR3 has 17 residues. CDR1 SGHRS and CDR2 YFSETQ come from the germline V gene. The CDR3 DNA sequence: TGCGCCAGCAGCTTGGGCCCCACTAGCGGGGGGACAGATACGCAGTATTTT. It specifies CASSLGPTSGGTDTQYF.

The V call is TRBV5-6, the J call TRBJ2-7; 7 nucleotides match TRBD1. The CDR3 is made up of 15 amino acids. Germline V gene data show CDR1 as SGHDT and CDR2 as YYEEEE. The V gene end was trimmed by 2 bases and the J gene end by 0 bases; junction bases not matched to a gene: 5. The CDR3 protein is CASSLRGPNSYEQYF. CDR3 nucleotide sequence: TGTGCCAGCAGCTTAAGGGGGCCCAACTCCTACGAGCAGTACTTC.

The CDR3 region is CASSMGLANTGELFF. The CDR3, as DNA: TGTGCCAGCAGTATGGGACTAGCGAACACCGGGGAGCTGTTTTTT. V and J are TRBV6-5 and TRBJ2-2; 8 bases match TRBD2. The CDR3 is made up of 15 amino acids. Trimming took 5 bases from V and 0 from J; bases not matched to a gene: 2. The germline V gene has CDR1 MNHEY and CDR2 SVGAGI.

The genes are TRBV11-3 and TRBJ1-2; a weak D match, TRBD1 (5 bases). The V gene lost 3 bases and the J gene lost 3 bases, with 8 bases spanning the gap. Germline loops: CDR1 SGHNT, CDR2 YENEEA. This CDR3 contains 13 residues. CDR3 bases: TGTGCCAGCAGCTTTTGGGGGGACTATGGCTACACCTTC. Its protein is CASSFWGDYGYTF.

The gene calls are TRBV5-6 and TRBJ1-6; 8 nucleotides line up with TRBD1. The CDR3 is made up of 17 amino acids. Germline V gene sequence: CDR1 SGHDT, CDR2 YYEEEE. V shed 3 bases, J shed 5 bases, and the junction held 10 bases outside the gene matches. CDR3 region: CASSYLRGQGNNSPLHF. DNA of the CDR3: TGTGCCAGCAGCTACCTTCGCGGACAGGGAAATAATTCACCCCTCCACTTT.

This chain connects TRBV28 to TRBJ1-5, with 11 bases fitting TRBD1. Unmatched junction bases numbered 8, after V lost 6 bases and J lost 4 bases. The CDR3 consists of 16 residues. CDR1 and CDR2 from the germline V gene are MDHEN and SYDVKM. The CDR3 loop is CASSSLGTGGNQPQHF. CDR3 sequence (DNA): TGTGCCAGCAGCTCTCTGGGGACAGGGGGAAATCAGCCCCAGCATTTT.

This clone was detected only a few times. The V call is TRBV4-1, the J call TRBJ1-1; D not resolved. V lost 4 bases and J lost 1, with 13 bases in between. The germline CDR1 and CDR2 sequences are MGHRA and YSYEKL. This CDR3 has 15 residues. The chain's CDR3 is CASSLQKNRNTEAFF. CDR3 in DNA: TGCGCCAGCAGCCTACAGAAAAACAGGAACACTGAAGCTTTCTTT.

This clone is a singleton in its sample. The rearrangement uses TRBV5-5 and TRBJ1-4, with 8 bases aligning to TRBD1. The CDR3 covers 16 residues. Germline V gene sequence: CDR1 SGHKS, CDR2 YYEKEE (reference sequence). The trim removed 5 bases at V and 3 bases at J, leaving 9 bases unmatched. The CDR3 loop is CASRRQGAGANEKLFF. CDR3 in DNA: TGTGCCAGCAGACGCCAGGGGGCCGGAGCTAATGAAAAACTGTTTTTT.

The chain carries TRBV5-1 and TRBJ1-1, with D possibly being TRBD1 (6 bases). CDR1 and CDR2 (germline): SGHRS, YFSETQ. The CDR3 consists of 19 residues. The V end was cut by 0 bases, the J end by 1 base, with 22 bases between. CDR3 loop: CASSLATGGQTTANTEAFF. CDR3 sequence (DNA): TGCGCCAGCAGCTTGGCAACCGGTGGACAGACGACCGCGAACACTGAAGCTTTCTTT. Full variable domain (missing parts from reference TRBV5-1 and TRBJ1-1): KAGVTQTPRYLIKTRGQQVTLSCSPISGHRSVSWYQQTPGQGLQFLFEYFSETQRNKGNFPGRFSGRQFSNSRSEMNVSTLELGDSALYLCASSLATGGQTTANTEAFFGQGTRLTVV.

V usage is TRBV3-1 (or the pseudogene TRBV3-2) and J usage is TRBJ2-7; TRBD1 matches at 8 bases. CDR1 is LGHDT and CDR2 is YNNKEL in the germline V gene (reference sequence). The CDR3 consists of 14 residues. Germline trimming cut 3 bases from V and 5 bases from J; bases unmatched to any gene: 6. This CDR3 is CASSQDRVDHEQYF. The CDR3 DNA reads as TGTGCCAGCAGCCAGGACAGGGTCGACCACGAGCAGTACTTC.

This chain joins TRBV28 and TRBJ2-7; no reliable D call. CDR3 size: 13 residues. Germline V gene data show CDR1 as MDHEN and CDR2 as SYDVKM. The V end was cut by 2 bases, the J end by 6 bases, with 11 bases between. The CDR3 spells CASSLGQVFEQYF. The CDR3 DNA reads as TGTGCCAGCAGTTTAGGGCAGGTCTTCGAGCAGTACTTC. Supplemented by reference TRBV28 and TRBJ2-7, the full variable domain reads DVKVTQSSRYLVKRTGEKVFLECVQDMDHENMFWYRQDPGLGLRLIYFSYDVKMKEKGDIPEGYSVSREKKERFSLILESASTNQTSMYLCASSLGQVFEQYFGPGTRLTVT.

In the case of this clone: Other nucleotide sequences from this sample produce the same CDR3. CDR3 in DNA: TGCGCCAGCAGCTTGGCAGGCACAGATACGCAGTATTTT. This sequence encodes CASSLAGTDTQYF. The gene calls are TRBV5-1 and TRBJ2-3; no firm D call. Trimming removed 0 bases from V and 1 base from J, with 3 bases in between. CDR3 length equals 13 residues. The germline gives CDR1 SGHRS, CDR2 YFSETQ.

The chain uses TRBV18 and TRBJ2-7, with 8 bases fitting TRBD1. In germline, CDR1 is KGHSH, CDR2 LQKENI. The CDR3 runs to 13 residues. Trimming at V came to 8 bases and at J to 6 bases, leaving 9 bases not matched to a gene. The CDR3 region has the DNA TGTGCCAGCGCGACAGGGGTACTGCTCGAGCAGTACTTC. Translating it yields CASATGVLLEQYF.

Written as DNA, the CDR3 is TGTGCCACCGGGACACCGAACACCGGGGAGCTGTTTTTT. It specifies CATGTPNTGELFF. V usage is TRBV24-1 and J usage is TRBJ2-2, with a tentative D call TRBD1 (6 bases). Trimming cost V 9 bases and J 0 bases, with 7 bases left between them. Looked up from germline, CDR1 is KGHDR and CDR2 is SFDVKD. The CDR3 spans 13 residues.

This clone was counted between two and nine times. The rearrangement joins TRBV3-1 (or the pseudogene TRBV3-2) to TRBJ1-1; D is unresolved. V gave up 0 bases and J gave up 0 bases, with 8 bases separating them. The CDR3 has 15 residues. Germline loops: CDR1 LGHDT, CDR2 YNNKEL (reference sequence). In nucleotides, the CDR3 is TGTGCCAGCAGCCAAGAACGGTTATTGAACACTGAAGCTTTCTTT. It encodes CASSQERLLNTEAFF.

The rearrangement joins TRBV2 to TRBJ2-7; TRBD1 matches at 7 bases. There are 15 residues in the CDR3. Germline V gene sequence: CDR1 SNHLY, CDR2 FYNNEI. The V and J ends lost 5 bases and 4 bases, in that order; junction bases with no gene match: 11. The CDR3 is CASSLTGEQRYEQYF. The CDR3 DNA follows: TGTGCCAGCAGTCTCACAGGGGAGCAGAGGTACGAGCAGTACTTC.

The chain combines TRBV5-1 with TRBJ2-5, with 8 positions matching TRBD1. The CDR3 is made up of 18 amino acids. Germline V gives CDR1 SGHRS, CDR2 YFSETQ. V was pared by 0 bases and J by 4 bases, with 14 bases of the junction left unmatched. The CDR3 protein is CASSLGQGLIKRGETQYF. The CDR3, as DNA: TGCGCCAGCAGCTTGGGACAGGGGCTAATAAAACGCGGAGAGACCCAGTACTTC.

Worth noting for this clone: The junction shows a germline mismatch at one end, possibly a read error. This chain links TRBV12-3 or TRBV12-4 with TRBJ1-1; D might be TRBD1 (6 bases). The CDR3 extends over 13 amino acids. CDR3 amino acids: CASSRQVKTEAFF. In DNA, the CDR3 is TGTGCCAGCAGCCGACAGGTGAAGACTGAAGCTTTCTTT.

Written as DNA, the CDR3 is TGCGCCAGCAGCTTGGTGCCTAGCGGGAGTAATTGGGAGCTGTTTTTT. It codes for CASSLVPSGSNWELFF. The rearrangement links TRBV5-1 to TRBJ2-2, with TRBD2 matching 10 bases. CDR3 length: 16 amino acids. The germline V gene encodes CDR1 SGHRS and CDR2 YFSETQ. With V trimmed by 0 bases and J by 9 bases, 8 bases remained unmatched.